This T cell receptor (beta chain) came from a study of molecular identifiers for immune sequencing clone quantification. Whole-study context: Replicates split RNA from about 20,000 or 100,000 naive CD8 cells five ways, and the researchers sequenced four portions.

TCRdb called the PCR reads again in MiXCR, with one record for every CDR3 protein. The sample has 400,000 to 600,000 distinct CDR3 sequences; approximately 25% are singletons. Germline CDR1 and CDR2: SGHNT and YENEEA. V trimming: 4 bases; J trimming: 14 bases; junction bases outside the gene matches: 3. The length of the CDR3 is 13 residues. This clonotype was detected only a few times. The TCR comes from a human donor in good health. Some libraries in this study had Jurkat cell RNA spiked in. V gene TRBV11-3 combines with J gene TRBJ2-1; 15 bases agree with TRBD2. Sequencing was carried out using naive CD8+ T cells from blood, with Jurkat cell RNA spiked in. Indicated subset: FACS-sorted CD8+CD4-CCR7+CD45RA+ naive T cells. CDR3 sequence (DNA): TGTGCCAGCAGCTCGGGGACTAGCGGGGGGAAGTTCTTC. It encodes CASSSGTSGGKFF.